This record looks at one T cell receptor (beta chain) sequence and its context. This table comes from immunoSEQ multiplex PCR, and its TCRdb copy is limited to in-frame clones, with some not included. The sample holds around 100,000 clones, around 91% seen once. Germline V gene data show CDR1 as SGHDN and CDR2 as FVKESK. The CDR3 length is 16 residues. Trimming took 0 bases from V and 0 from J, leaving 12 bases between them. This sample is drawn from a study of OX40 agonist ivuxolimab in advanced cancers. The sequences come from CD4+ or CD8+ T cells sorted from blood, collected in a trial of the OX40 agonist ivuxolimab. The TCR sequence derives from an adult with an advanced solid tumor such as melanoma, head and neck, liver or kidney cancer. The chain combines TRBV14 with TRBJ2-7; D not certain. This CDR3 reads CASSQDWPRSSYEQYF. For the CDR3, the DNA is TGTGCCAGCAGCCAAGATTGGCCCCGAAGCTCCTACGAGCAGTACTTC. Full variable domain (missing parts from reference TRBV14 and TRBJ2-7): EAGVTQFPSHSVIEKGQTVTLRCDPISGHDNLYWYRRVMGKEIKFLLHFVKESKQDESGMPNNRFLAERTGGTYSTLKVQPAELEDSGVYFCASSQDWPRSSYEQYFGPGTRLTVT.